This T cell receptor beta chain was captured by sequencing in a study of T cells in tumors after PD-1 blockade. Study details: Excluded were patients with checkpoint blockade, immunosuppressants, or radiotherapy or other anti-cancer therapy within 4 weeks. Each patient got pembrolizumab 200 mg every 3 weeks or cemiplimab 350 mg every 2 weeks. During anti-PD-1 treatment, some patients continued daily vismodegib 150 mg.

CDR3 length equals 13 residues. V lost 0 bases and J 8 bases, leaving 7 bases between the germline ends. The germline V gene has CDR1 MNHNY and CDR2 SVGAGI (reference sequence). Clones were sequenced by immunoSEQ multiplex PCR, and TCRdb holds only the in-frame ones, with some missing. The sample holds roughly 5,400 clones, roughly 80% seen once. The chain carries TRBV6-6 and TRBJ1-4; TRBD1 might be the D (5 bases). The receptor was isolated from a human donor with advanced basal cell or squamous cell carcinoma (not recorded which). The sample was PBMCs, taken after anti-PD-1 therapy. The CDR3 DNA is TGTGCCAGCAGTTACTCGGGGCGGGAAAAACTGTTTTTT. This sequence encodes CASSYSGREKLFF.